Listed below are T cell receptor beta chains from one sample, sequenced in a study of T cells in localized non-small cell lung cancer. Assay: immunoSEQ multiplex PCR; the TCRdb copy retains only in-frame clones and omits some. The sample records under 40,000 clones, roughly 90% being singletons. The starting material was peripheral blood, obtained before any cancer treatment. All receptors come from a woman aged 35-75 years with stage I lung adenocarcinoma. Each CDR3 is given with its conserved first and last residue. Fields, in order: CDR3 length, clone size, D gene, V gene, J gene, CDR3 DNA, CDR3 protein. D genes are given only for firm matches. Size values are once, few and many counts, or a class for expanded clones, and some rows have none.

cdr3_length: 16; clone_size: .; d_call: TRBD2; v_call: TRBV11-1; j_call: TRBJ2-7; cdr3_nt: TGTGCCAGCAGCTTACTAGGCGGGGGGGCCTCCTACGAGCAGTACTTC; cdr3_aa: CASSLLGGGASYEQYF
cdr3_length: 18; clone_size: .; d_call: .; v_call: TRBV11-2; j_call: TRBJ1-3; cdr3_nt: TGTGCCAGCAGCCCCGGCAGGGCAGATCTATTATCTGGAAACACCATATATTTT; cdr3_aa: CASSPGRADLLSGNTIYF
cdr3_length: 14; clone_size: once; d_call: .; v_call: TRBV7-2; j_call: TRBJ1-1; cdr3_nt: TGTGCCAGCAGCTTAAGCCTTGCGAACACTGAAGCTTTCTTT; cdr3_aa: CASSLSLANTEAFF
cdr3_length: 15; clone_size: .; d_call: .; v_call: TRBV7-9; j_call: TRBJ2-7; cdr3_nt: TGTGCCAGCAGCTTAGCGGACATACCCACCTACGAGCAGTACTTC; cdr3_aa: CASSLADIPTYEQYF
cdr3_length: 15; clone_size: few; d_call: TRBD1; v_call: TRBV10-1; j_call: TRBJ2-7; cdr3_nt: TGCGCCAGCAGCCCAATGGGACAGGGGATCTACGAGCAGTACTTC; cdr3_aa: CASSPMGQGIYEQYF
cdr3_length: 16; clone_size: .; d_call: .; v_call: TRBV5-6; j_call: TRBJ2-4; cdr3_nt: TGTGCCAGCAGCTATAGGGGGGCAGGAGCCAAAAACATTCAGTACTTC; cdr3_aa: CASSYRGAGAKNIQYF
cdr3_length: 15; clone_size: .; d_call: TRBD1; v_call: TRBV5-6; j_call: TRBJ1-3; cdr3_nt: TGTGCCAGCAGCCCAGGGACAGCCTCTGGAAACACCATATATTTT; cdr3_aa: CASSPGTASGNTIYF
cdr3_length: 16; clone_size: .; d_call: TRBD1; v_call: TRBV27; j_call: TRBJ1-2; cdr3_nt: TGTGCCAGCAGTTTCTATGGACAGGGGGCGCGTTATGGCTACACCTTC; cdr3_aa: CASSFYGQGARYGYTF
cdr3_length: 17; clone_size: .; d_call: TRBD2; v_call: TRBV5-8; j_call: TRBJ2-1; cdr3_nt: TGTGCCAGCAGCTTTGTTGCTGGGACTAGACGTTACAATGAGCAGTTCTTC; cdr3_aa: CASSFVAGTRRYNEQFF
cdr3_length: 11; clone_size: .; d_call: .; v_call: TRBV12-5; j_call: TRBJ2-7; cdr3_nt: TGTGCTAGTGGTTCTTTGTACGAGCAGTACTTC; cdr3_aa: CASGSLYEQYF
cdr3_length: 13; clone_size: .; d_call: .; v_call: TRBV6-6; j_call: TRBJ2-1; cdr3_nt: TGTGCCAGCAGTAACCCAGGGGCAAATGAGCAGTTCTTC; cdr3_aa: CASSNPGANEQFF
cdr3_length: 14; clone_size: .; d_call: .; v_call: TRBV7-3; j_call: TRBJ1-2; cdr3_nt: TGTGCCAGCAGCTTGTCAGGGCCCCAGGATGGCTACACCTTC; cdr3_aa: CASSLSGPQDGYTF
cdr3_length: 15; clone_size: .; d_call: TRBD1; v_call: TRBV19; j_call: TRBJ1-5; cdr3_nt: TGTGCCAGTACTGAGGAACAGGGGGTTCGGCGGCCCCAGCATTTT; cdr3_aa: CASTEEQGVRRPQHF
cdr3_length: 13; clone_size: few; d_call: .; v_call: TRBV7-2; j_call: TRBJ1-1; cdr3_nt: TGTGCCAGCAGCTTCAGGGATGTATCTGAAGCTTTCTTT; cdr3_aa: CASSFRDVSEAFF
cdr3_length: 14; clone_size: once; d_call: .; v_call: TRBV27; j_call: TRBJ1-4; cdr3_nt: TGTGCCAGCAGCCGGGTGGGGAGCAATGAAAAACTGTTTTTT; cdr3_aa: CASSRVGSNEKLFF
cdr3_length: 17; clone_size: .; d_call: .; v_call: TRBV9; j_call: TRBJ1-2; cdr3_nt: TGTGCCAGCAGCGTAGGGGTTCAGGGTGGCGCTAACTATGGCTACACCTTC; cdr3_aa: CASSVGVQGGANYGYTF
cdr3_length: 16; clone_size: .; d_call: .; v_call: TRBV27; j_call: TRBJ2-3; cdr3_nt: TGTGCCAGCAGTTTTACCCCTTACAAGGGGGCAGATACGCAGTATTTT; cdr3_aa: CASSFTPYKGADTQYF
cdr3_length: 15; clone_size: .; d_call: TRBD1; v_call: TRBV19; j_call: TRBJ2-1; cdr3_nt: TGTGCCAGTAGTCCCGGACAGGGGGCTTACAATGAGCAGTTCTTC; cdr3_aa: CASSPGQGAYNEQFF
cdr3_length: 14; clone_size: .; d_call: .; v_call: TRBV5-1; j_call: TRBJ2-3; cdr3_nt: TGCGCCAGCAGCTTGGACAGGAGAACAGATACGCAGTATTTT; cdr3_aa: CASSLDRRTDTQYF
cdr3_length: 17; clone_size: .; d_call: TRBD2; v_call: TRBV5-6; j_call: TRBJ2-5; cdr3_nt: TGTGCCAGCAGCGCTCTTAGACTAGCGGGGGGAAGAGAGACCCAGTACTTC; cdr3_aa: CASSALRLAGGRETQYF
cdr3_length: 14; clone_size: .; d_call: .; v_call: TRBV7-8; j_call: TRBJ1-1; cdr3_nt: TGTGCCAGCAGCTTAGTCAGGGTGGACACTGAAGCTTTCTTT; cdr3_aa: CASSLVRVDTEAFF
cdr3_length: 13; clone_size: .; d_call: TRBD1; v_call: TRBV9; j_call: TRBJ1-1; cdr3_nt: TGTGCCAGCAGCGCAATACAGGGGGCTGAAGCTTTCTTT; cdr3_aa: CASSAIQGAEAFF
cdr3_length: 15; clone_size: .; d_call: TRBD2; v_call: TRBV14; j_call: TRBJ2-7; cdr3_nt: TGTGCCAGCAGCCTACTAGCGGGGGTCTCCTACGAGCAGTACTTC; cdr3_aa: CASSLLAGVSYEQYF
cdr3_length: 14; clone_size: .; d_call: .; v_call: TRBV19; j_call: TRBJ1-1; cdr3_nt: TGTGCCAGTAGTGCTGGGTTCCGCGACACTGAAGCTTTCTTT; cdr3_aa: CASSAGFRDTEAFF
cdr3_length: 14; clone_size: .; d_call: .; v_call: TRBV9; j_call: TRBJ2-5; cdr3_nt: TGTGCCAGCAGCGCCGGACAGGGAGGGGAGACCCAGTACTTC; cdr3_aa: CASSAGQGGETQYF
cdr3_length: 12; clone_size: .; d_call: .; v_call: TRBV7-2; j_call: TRBJ2-1; cdr3_nt: TGTGCCAGCAGCTTACCCTACAATGAGCAGTTCTTC; cdr3_aa: CASSLPYNEQFF
cdr3_length: 16; clone_size: .; d_call: TRBD2; v_call: TRBV11-1; j_call: TRBJ2-7; cdr3_nt: TGTGCCAGCAGCTTAGTTATCCGTGGGGGGGCCTACGAGCAGTACTTC; cdr3_aa: CASSLVIRGGAYEQYF
cdr3_length: 14; clone_size: .; d_call: .; v_call: TRBV27; j_call: TRBJ1-5; cdr3_nt: TGTGCCAGCAGTAAGGAACCTAGCAATCAGCCCCAGCATTTT; cdr3_aa: CASSKEPSNQPQHF
cdr3_length: 13; clone_size: few; d_call: .; v_call: TRBV2; j_call: TRBJ1-1; cdr3_nt: TGTGCCAGCAGGCTGGGACAGAACACTGAAGCTTTCTTT; cdr3_aa: CASRLGQNTEAFF
cdr3_length: 16; clone_size: .; d_call: TRBD1; v_call: TRBV5-1; j_call: TRBJ1-6; cdr3_nt: TGCGCCAGCAGCTCAACGGACAGGGGCAGTAATTCACCCCTCCACTTT; cdr3_aa: CASSSTDRGSNSPLHF
cdr3_length: 16; clone_size: once; d_call: .; v_call: TRBV7-2; j_call: TRBJ1-4; cdr3_nt: TGTGCCAGCAGCCCAGGCAGGGGAGGGGCGAATGAAAAACTGTTTTTT; cdr3_aa: CASSPGRGGANEKLFF
cdr3_length: 15; clone_size: .; d_call: .; v_call: TRBV4-3; j_call: TRBJ1-1; cdr3_nt: TGCGCCAGCAGCCAAGCTTGGCCCGCGGACACTGAAGCTTTCTTT; cdr3_aa: CASSQAWPADTEAFF
cdr3_length: 12; clone_size: .; d_call: .; v_call: TRBV2; j_call: TRBJ2-7; cdr3_nt: TGTGCCAGCACTGGGGCAGCCTACGAGCAGTACTTC; cdr3_aa: CASTGAAYEQYF
cdr3_length: 12; clone_size: .; d_call: .; v_call: TRBV6-1; j_call: TRBJ2-7; cdr3_nt: TGTGCCAGCAGTGAAAGTAATTACGAGCAGTACTTC; cdr3_aa: CASSESNYEQYF
cdr3_length: 14; clone_size: once; d_call: .; v_call: TRBV6-1; j_call: TRBJ1-1; cdr3_nt: TGTGCCAGCAGTTCGCGTAGGATGGGCACTGAAGCTTTCTTT; cdr3_aa: CASSSRRMGTEAFF